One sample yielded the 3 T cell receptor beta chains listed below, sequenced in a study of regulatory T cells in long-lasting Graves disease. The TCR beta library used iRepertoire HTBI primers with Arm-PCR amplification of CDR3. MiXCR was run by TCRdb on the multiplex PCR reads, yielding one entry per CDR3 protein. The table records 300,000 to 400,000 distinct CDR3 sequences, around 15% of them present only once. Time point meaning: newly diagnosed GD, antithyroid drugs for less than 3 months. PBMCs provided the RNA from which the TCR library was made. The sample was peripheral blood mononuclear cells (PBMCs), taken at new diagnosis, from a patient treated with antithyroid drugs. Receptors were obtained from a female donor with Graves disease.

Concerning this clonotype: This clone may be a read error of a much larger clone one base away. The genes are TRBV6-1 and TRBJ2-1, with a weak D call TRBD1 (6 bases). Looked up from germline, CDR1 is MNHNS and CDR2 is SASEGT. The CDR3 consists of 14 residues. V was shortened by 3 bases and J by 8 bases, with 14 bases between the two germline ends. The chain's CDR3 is CASSESQGGDEQFF. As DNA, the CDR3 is TGTGCCAGCAGTGAGTCCCAAGGGGGAGATGAGCAGTTCTTC.

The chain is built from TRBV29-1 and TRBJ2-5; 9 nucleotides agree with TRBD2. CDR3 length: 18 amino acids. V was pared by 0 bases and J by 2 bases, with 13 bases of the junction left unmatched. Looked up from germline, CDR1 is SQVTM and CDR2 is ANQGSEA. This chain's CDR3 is CSVEDLGLAGQLQETQYF. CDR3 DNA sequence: TGCAGCGTTGAAGATCTGGGGCTAGCGGGACAGCTTCAAGAGACCCAGTACTTC.

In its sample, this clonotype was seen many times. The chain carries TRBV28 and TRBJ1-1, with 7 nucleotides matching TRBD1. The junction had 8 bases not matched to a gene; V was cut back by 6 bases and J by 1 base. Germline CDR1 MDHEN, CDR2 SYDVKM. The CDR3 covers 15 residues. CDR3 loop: CASSSGDRRNTEAFF. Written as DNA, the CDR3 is TGTGCCAGCAGCAGCGGGGACAGAAGGAACACTGAAGCTTTCTTT.